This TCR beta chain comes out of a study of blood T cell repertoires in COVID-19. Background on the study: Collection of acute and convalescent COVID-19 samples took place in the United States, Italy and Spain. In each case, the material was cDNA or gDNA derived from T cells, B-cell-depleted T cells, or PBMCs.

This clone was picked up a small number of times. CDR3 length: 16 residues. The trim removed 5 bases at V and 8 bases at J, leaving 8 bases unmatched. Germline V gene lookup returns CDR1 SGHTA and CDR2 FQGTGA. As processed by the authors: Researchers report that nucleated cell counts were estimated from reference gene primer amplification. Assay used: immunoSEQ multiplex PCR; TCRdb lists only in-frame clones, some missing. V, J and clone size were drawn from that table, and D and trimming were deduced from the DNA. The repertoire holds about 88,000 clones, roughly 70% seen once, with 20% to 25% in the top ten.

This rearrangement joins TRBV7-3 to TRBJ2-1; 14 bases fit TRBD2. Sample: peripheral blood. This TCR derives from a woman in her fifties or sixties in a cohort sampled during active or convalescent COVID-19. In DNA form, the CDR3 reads TGTGCCAGCAGCCTCGGACTAGCGGGGGGCCGGGATGAGCAGTTCTTC. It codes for CASSLGLAGGRDEQFF.